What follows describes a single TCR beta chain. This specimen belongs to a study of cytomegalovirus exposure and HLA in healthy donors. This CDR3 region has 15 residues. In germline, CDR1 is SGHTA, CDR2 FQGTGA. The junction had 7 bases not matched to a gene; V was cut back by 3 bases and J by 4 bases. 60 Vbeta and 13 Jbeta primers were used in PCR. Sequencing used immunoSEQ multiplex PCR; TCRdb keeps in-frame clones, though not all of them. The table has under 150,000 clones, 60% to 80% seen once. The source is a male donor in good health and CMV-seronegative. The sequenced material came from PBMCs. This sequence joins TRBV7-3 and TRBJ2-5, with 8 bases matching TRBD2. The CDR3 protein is CASSFIGGAGETQYF. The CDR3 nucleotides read TGTGCCAGCAGCTTCATCGGGGGGGCCGGAGAGACCCAGTACTTC.